Listed below are T cell receptor beta chains from one sample, sequenced in a study of human T cells and chemical hapten exposure. TCRdb called the RACE reads again in MiXCR, with one record for every CDR3 protein. This repertoire shows over 80,000 distinct CDR3 sequences, roughly a tenth found once; its top ten account for 1% to 1.2%. Sample: whole blood, taken in connection with sensitization to the hapten diphenylcyclopropenone (DPC). The receptors stem from a woman aged 30 to 39 with alopecia areata. Some clones in this sample may be carry-over from other donors' samples. The CDR3 runs from the conserved cysteine through the conserved F or W. A D gene is named only where the DNA matches it firmly. The listing skips clone size in some rows; elsewhere it reads once, few, many or a size class.

>TRBV9|TRBJ2-1|TRBD2|-
TGTGCCAGCAGCCCCGGACTAGCGGCGGGGAATGAGCAGTTCTTC
CASSPGLAAGNEQFF
>TRBV19|TRBJ1-5|TRBD1|few
TGTGCCAGTAGTGATGAGACAGGGTTGGGTCAGCCCCAGCATTTT
CASSDETGLGQPQHF
>TRBV30|TRBJ1-5|-|many
TGTGCCTGGAGTCCTTCCCGGACGGGCGGGAACAATCAGCCCCAGCATTTT
CAWSPSRTGGNNQPQHF
>TRBV27|TRBJ1-2|TRBD1|few
TGTGCCAGCAGCCCTGGGACAGCTCACGGCTACACCTTC
CASSPGTAHGYTF
>TRBV28|TRBJ2-3|-|-
TGTGCCAGCAGCCCATGGGATACGCAGTATTTT
CASSPWDTQYF
>TRBV6-1|TRBJ1-2|-|many
TGTGCCAGCAGCGGGGGACGCCGGGAGAGCCAACGCTTGATCTATGGCTACACCTTC
CASSGGRRESQRLIYGYTF
>TRBV7-8|TRBJ2-2|-|many
TGTGCCAGCAGCTTATTCGGGGCCGGGGAGCTGTTTTTT
CASSLFGAGELFF
>TRBV7-2|TRBJ2-7|TRBD1|-
TGTGCCAGCAGCGGAGTACAGGGGGCTTCCTACGAGCAGTACTTC
CASSGVQGASYEQYF
>TRBV19|TRBJ2-1|TRBD2|few
TGTGCCAGTACCCGCCGGGGGGACCGACCCTACAATGAGCAGTTCTTC
CASTRRGDRPYNEQFF
>TRBV5-1|TRBJ1-1|-|many
TGCGCCAGCATCTCTGACAGCACAAACACTGAAGCTTTCTTT
CASISDSTNTEAFF
>TRBV10-2|TRBJ1-1|-|many
TGCGCCAGCAGTGAGTCGGACCGAAAGGGTGGTTTTGGGAACACTGAAGCTTTCTTT
CASSESDRKGGFGNTEAFF
>TRBV6-1|TRBJ1-1|-|many
TGTGCCAGCAGTGTGGACATCCAGGGCTACACTGAAGCTTTCTTT
CASSVDIQGYTEAFF
>TRBV11-2|TRBJ2-3|TRBD2|few
TGTGCCAGCAGCTTCGGGACTAGCGGGCCAACGCAGTATTTT
CASSFGTSGPTQYF
>TRBV19|TRBJ2-1|TRBD1|many
TGTGCCAGTAGTTCGGAGACAGGGGTCGCCTACAATGAGCAGTTCTTC
CASSSETGVAYNEQFF
>TRBV5-1|TRBJ1-2|-|many
TGCGCCAGCAGCCCCGACCCGGACAGAGCCTATGGCTACACCTTC
CASSPDPDRAYGYTF
>TRBV2|TRBJ2-5|TRBD1|few
TGTGCCAGCAGTGTCCTACAGGGGGCAGGGGAGACCCAGTACTTC
CASSVLQGAGETQYF
>TRBV4-1|TRBJ2-2|-|-
TGCGCCAGCAGCCAATGGGCCGAAACCGGGGAGCTGTTTTTT
CASSQWAETGELFF
>TRBV5-8|TRBJ1-3|TRBD1|-
TGTGCCAGCAGCTTCGACAGGGCTACTGGAAACACCATATATTTT
CASSFDRATGNTIYF
>TRBV6-1|TRBJ1-1|-|-
TGTGCCAGCGGGACGGACATTCTCGAGGCTTTCTTT
CASGTDILEAFF
>TRBV4-3|TRBJ2-7|-|once
TGCGCCAGCAGCCAAGACTTGGCCCGAGCCTACGAGCAGTACTTC
CASSQDLARAYEQYF
>TRBV6-5|TRBJ2-6|TRBD2|-
TGTGCCAGCAGTTACTCGCAGGGAGGGACTGGGGCCAACGTCCTGACTTTC
CASSYSQGGTGANVLTF
>TRBV28|TRBJ2-7|-|-
TGTGCCAGCACCTTGGGCGGGAAACTCTACGAGCAGTACTTC
CASTLGGKLYEQYF
>TRBV29-1|TRBJ2-1|-|-
TGCAGCGGGCGGGATCCAAGGTCCTACAATGAGCAGTTCTTC
CSGRDPRSYNEQFF
>TRBV27|TRBJ1-1|-|many
TGTGCCAGCAGCCCAGCGTCTAACACTGAAGCTTTCTTT
CASSPASNTEAFF
>TRBV4-2|TRBJ2-2|TRBD2|many
TGTGCCAGCAGCCCGGGACTAGACACCGGGGAGCTGTTTTTT
CASSPGLDTGELFF